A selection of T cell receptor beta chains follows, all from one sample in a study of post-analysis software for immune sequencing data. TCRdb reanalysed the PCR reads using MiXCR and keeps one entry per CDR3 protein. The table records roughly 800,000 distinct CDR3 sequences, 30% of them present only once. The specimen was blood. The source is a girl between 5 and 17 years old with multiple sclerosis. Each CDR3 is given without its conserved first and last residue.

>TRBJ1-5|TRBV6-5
ASSDRSPFQPQH
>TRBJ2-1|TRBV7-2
ASSPAGTSGNEQF
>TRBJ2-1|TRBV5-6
ASSLGPLQF
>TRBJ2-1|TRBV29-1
SGYRIGNEQF
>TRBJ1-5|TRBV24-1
ATSDSWGSNQPQH
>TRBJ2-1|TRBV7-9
ASGVPSSYNEQF
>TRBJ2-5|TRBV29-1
SSVGGPETQY
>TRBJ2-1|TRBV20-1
SPSRQGSYNEQF
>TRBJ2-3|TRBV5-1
ASSSSQGRDTQY
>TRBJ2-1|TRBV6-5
ASSYSIPINEQF
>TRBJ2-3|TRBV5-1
ANSPRGQGPTDTQY
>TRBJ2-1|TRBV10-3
AIRAGAHNEQF
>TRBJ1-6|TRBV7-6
ASSLGRDNSPLH
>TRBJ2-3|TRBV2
ASETSGSTDTQY
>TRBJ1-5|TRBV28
ALAGGSGNQPQH
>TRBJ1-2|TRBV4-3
ASSQDRGPPLIDGYT
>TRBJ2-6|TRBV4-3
ASSQARGSGANALT
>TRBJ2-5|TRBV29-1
SGGIQETQY
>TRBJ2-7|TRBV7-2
ASSLWAADYEQY
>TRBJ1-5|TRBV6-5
ASSTFRGGSNQPQH
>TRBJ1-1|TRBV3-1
VSSQEVRLNTEAF
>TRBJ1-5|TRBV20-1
SAWTLGRNQPQH
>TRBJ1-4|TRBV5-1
ASPRSGKLF
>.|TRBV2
ASSVRHGSYEQY
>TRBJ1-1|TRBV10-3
ASSERATEAF
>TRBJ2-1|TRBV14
ASSRDRAETQF
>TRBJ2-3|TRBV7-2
ASSLGGAGTQY
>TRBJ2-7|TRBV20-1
SAWDLADLRYEQY
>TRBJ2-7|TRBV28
ASSFDSISYEQY
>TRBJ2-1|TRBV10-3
AISDEGREGGDEQF
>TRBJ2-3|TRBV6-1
ASRPPGSDTQY
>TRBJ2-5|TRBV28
ASYGRGLGTQY
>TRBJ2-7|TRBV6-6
ASSYGGRAYEQY
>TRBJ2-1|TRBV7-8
ASSAFSGTARKF
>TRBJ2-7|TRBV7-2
ASSFGSDSTYEQY
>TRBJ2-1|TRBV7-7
ASSLSLVEQF
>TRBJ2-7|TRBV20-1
SSRTNSGGNLYEQY
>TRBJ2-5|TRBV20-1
SARVRASQETQY
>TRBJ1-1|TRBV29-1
SVEDPGVGLAF
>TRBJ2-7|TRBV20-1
SARDLLSYEQY
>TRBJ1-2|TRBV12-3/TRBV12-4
ASSPNRVGYGYT
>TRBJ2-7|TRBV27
ASSSVLAGGSYEQY
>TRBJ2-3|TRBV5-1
ASSLSEKDTQY
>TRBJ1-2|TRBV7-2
ASSLDGKGARGYT
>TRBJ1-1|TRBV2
ASSEEGYTEAF
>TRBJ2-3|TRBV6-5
ASSYSEGTDTQY
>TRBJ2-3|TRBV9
ASSPDDWNTDTQY
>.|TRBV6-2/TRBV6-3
ASSYVSRGEQY
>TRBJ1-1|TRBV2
ASSEEVNTEAF
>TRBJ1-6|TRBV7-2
ASSATGVGSPLH
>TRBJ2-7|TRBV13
ASSLGQPSGRIGQY
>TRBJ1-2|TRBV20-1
SARDPNRGNYGYT
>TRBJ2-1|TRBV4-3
ASSQEGRSSYNEQF
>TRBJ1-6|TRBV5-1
ASSREGYSPLH